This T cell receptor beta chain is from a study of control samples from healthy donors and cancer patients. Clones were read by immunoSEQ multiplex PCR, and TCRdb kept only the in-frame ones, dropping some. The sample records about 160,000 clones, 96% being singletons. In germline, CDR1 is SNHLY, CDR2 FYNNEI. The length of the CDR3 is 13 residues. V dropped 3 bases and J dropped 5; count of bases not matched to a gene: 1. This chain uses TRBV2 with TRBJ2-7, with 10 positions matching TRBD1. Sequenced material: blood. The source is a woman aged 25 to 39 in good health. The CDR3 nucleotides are TGTGCCAGCAGTGAGGGGACAGGGGACGAGCAGTACTTC. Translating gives CASSEGTGDEQYF. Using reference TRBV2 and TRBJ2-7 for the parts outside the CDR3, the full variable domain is EPEVTQTPSHQVTQMGQEVILRCVPISNHLYFYWYRQILGQKVEFLVSFYNNEISEKSEIFDDQFSVERPDGSNFTLKIRSTKLEDSAMYFCASSEGTGDEQYFGPGTRLTVT.